This TCR beta chain appears in the sequencing data of a study of blood T cell repertoires in COVID-19. CDR1 and CDR2 (germline): MNHEY, SVGAGI. V gave up 2 bases and J gave up 3 bases, with 8 bases separating them. CDR3 length equals 14 residues. TCRdb's table, derived via immunoSEQ multiplex PCR, lists solely in-frame clones and lacks some. The repertoire holds a few hundred thousand clones, 88% seen once, with about 1% in the top ten. This chain connects TRBV6-5 to TRBJ1-5; tentatively, D is TRBD1 (6 bases). The sequence derives from a middle-aged woman who had recovered from COVID-19. The specimen sequenced was peripheral blood. The CDR3 protein is CASSYGGANQPQHF. CDR3 nucleotides: TGTGCCAGCAGTTACGGGGGGGCCAATCAGCCCCAGCATTTT.